This T cell receptor (beta chain) was recovered during a study of molecular identifiers for immune sequencing clone quantification. Methods described previously, with TCR primers listed, were used for bulk TCR libraries. From the PCR reads, TCRdb called clonotypes with MiXCR, one entry per CDR3 protein. The sample has about half a million distinct CDR3 sequences; about a fifth are singletons. A note on this clonotype: Antigen unknown.

Looked up from germline, CDR1 is SGHDT and CDR2 is YYEEEE. This CDR3 spans 17 amino acids. Trimming removed 4 bases from V and 3 bases from J; junction bases left unmatched: 10. The study, taken as a whole, reports: Under 1% of molecules in naive cells, but over 97% of effector molecules, belonged to clones above 20 RNA copies.

The sample was naive CD8+ T cells from blood, with Jurkat cell RNA spiked in. Subset defined: FACS-sorted CD8+CD4-CCR7+CD45RA+ naive T cells. V usage is TRBV5-6 and J usage is TRBJ2-3, with 11 bases aligning to TRBD1. This sequence was found in a human donor in good health. Some libraries in this study had Jurkat cell RNA spiked in. Here the CDR3 reads CASSQGQGVHDTDTQYF. The CDR3, as DNA: TGTGCCAGCAGCCAGGGACAGGGGGTGCATGATACAGATACGCAGTATTTT.